Listed below are T cell receptor beta chains from one sample, sequenced in a study of CD8 T cells in Susac syndrome. TCRdb passed the immunoSEQ multiplex PCR reads through MiXCR, listing each CDR3 protein once. The sample lists some 200,000 distinct CDR3 sequences; about 95% were seen once. Sequencing input: CD4+ T cells from PBMCs. These receptors were taken from a human donor with multiple sclerosis. Each CDR3 is given with its conserved first and last residue. A D gene is named only where the DNA matches it firmly. Not all rows give a size; the values are once, few, many and, for expanded clones, a class.

d_gene	v_gene	j_gene	abundance	CDR3nt	CDR3aa
TRBD2	TRBV3-1	TRBJ2-7	-	TGTGCCAGCACCACACAGGGACTAGGCTACGAGCAGTACTTC	CASTTQGLGYEQYF
-	TRBV7-9	TRBJ2-1	-	TGTGCCAGCAGCGGACGATCCTACAATGAGCAGTTCTTC	CASSGRSYNEQFF
TRBD1	TRBV30	TRBJ2-7	-	TGTGCCTGGAGCCAACCGGGACAGGGGGCTTACGAGCAGTACTTC	CAWSQPGQGAYEQYF
-	TRBV3-1	TRBJ1-2	-	TGTGCCAGCAGCCACGCTGGGTCCTACGGTGGTGGCTACACCTTC	CASSHAGSYGGGYTF
-	TRBV27	TRBJ1-5	-	TGTGCCAGCCACGAAGATGGAGGGACTTTTAGCAATCAGCCCCAGCATTTT	CASHEDGGTFSNQPQHF
TRBD2	TRBV20-1	TRBJ2-1	-	TGCAGTGCTCTTCGGACTAGCCGTGAGCAGTTCTTC	CSALRTSREQFF
-	TRBV7-3	TRBJ2-3	-	TGTGCCAGCAGCTTATCCGGGGGCTGGGATACGCAGTATTTT	CASSLSGGWDTQYF
TRBD1	TRBV20-1	TRBJ2-7	-	TGCAGTGCTAGAGATCTGACAGGGTCGGACGAGCAGTACTTC	CSARDLTGSDEQYF
-	TRBV30	TRBJ2-7	-	TGTGCCTGGAGCTCGACCGGGACCGCTCGCACGAAGTACTTC	CAWSSTGTARTKYF
-	TRBV5-1	TRBJ2-1	-	TGCGCCAGCAGCCCCCCGGCACTAGACAATGAGCAGTTCTTC	CASSPPALDNEQFF
TRBD1	TRBV27	TRBJ2-5	-	TGTGCCAGCAGCGCGACAGGGGCTAGGTGGACCCAGTACTTC	CASSATGARWTQYF
TRBD1	TRBV20-1	TRBJ1-5	-	TGCAGTGCCAGAAGATGGGACAGAGGCAATCAGCCCCAGCATTTT	CSARRWDRGNQPQHF
-	TRBV29-1	TRBJ2-7	-	TGCAGCGTATCCAGGGACTACGAGCAGTACTTC	CSVSRDYEQYF
-	TRBV3-1	TRBJ2-5	-	TGTGCCAGCAGCCGGGCAGGCCAAGAGACCCAGTACTTC	CASSRAGQETQYF
-	TRBV9	TRBJ2-2	-	TGTGCCAGCAGCCTGGGGTTACTCCCCGGGGAGCTGTTTTTT	CASSLGLLPGELFF
TRBD2	TRBV3-1	TRBJ2-7	-	TGTGCCAGCAGCCCGGGGACTAGCGGGAGAGTCTCCTACGAGCAGTACTTC	CASSPGTSGRVSYEQYF
TRBD1	TRBV11-2	TRBJ2-7	-	TGTGCCAGCAGCTTCCCTATGGACAGGGGCTACGAGCAGTACTTC	CASSFPMDRGYEQYF
-	TRBV24-1	TRBJ2-5	-	TGTGCCACCAGTGAGGGCCAAGAGACCCAGTACTTC	CATSEGQETQYF
-	TRBV30	TRBJ1-1	-	TGTGCCTGGAGGAGGGACCGAAGGAACACTGAAGCTTTCTTT	CAWRRDRRNTEAFF
TRBD2	TRBV20-1	TRBJ2-5	once	TGCAGTGCTATACTAGCGGGGCAAGAGACCCAGTACTTC	CSAILAGQETQYF
-	TRBV2	TRBJ2-5	-	TGTGCCAGCAGTCAGGGCCGCCAAGAGACCCAGTACTTC	CASSQGRQETQYF
-	TRBV11-2	TRBJ1-2	-	TGTGCCAGCAGCCGCGACAGGAGCGCCCCAAGAGGCTACACCTTC	CASSRDRSAPRGYTF
-	TRBV12-3/TRBV12-4	TRBJ2-1	-	TGTGCCAGCAGTTTCCGGGGTTGGGGCTACAATGAGCAGTTCTTC	CASSFRGWGYNEQFF
TRBD2	TRBV30	TRBJ2-5	-	TGTGCCTGGGGGACTAGCGGGAGGTACGGGACCCAGTACTTC	CAWGTSGRYGTQYF
-	TRBV7-7	TRBJ2-2	-	TGTGCTAGCAGCTTATCCGGTGGCGGGGAGCTGTTTTTT	CASSLSGGGELFF
-	TRBV6-5	TRBJ1-6	once	TGTGCCAGCAGTTTCCTCGGTGGTTCCCTCCACTTT	CASSFLGGSLHF
TRBD2	TRBV20-1	TRBJ2-1	once	TGCAGTGCTAGTTCCGCGGGAGTTGGCAATGAGCAGTTCTTC	CSASSAGVGNEQFF
TRBD2	TRBV20-1	TRBJ2-3	few	TGCAGTGCCCTAGCGGGGGGGCCCACAGATACGCAGTATTTT	CSALAGGPTDTQYF
-	TRBV30	TRBJ2-7	-	TGTGCCTGGAAGCTCCGGGGGACCTACGAGCAGTACTTC	CAWKLRGTYEQYF
-	TRBV27	TRBJ2-4	-	TGTGCCAGCAGTTTGAGGGGGGCGGAATATGCCAAAAACATTCAGTACTTC	CASSLRGAEYAKNIQYF
-	TRBV27	TRBJ1-6	-	TGTGCCAGCAGTCCATGGACAGCTTCCTCCTATAATTCACCCCTCCACTTT	CASSPWTASSYNSPLHF
-	TRBV18	TRBJ2-3	-	TGTGCCAGCTCATTAATAGAGGGTCGGACAGATACGCAGTATTTT	CASSLIEGRTDTQYF
TRBD2	TRBV7-2	TRBJ2-1	-	TGTGCCAGCAGCTTAACAGCGGGAGAGGGGAATGAGCAGTTCTTC	CASSLTAGEGNEQFF
-	TRBV7-9	TRBJ2-1	-	TGTGCCAGCAGCCCTCAGGGGGGATTTGGTGAGCAGTTCTTC	CASSPQGGFGEQFF
-	TRBV7-9	TRBJ2-5	-	TGTGCCAGCAGCCCTCGGCGGACAGTTCAAGAGACCCAGTACTTC	CASSPRRTVQETQYF
-	TRBV9	TRBJ2-1	-	TGTGCCAGCAGCGTAGGGACGAACAATGAGCAGTTCTTC	CASSVGTNNEQFF
TRBD1	TRBV24-1	TRBJ2-4	-	TGTGCCACCAGTCCCGGGACAGAGCCCTCCCTAGCCAAAAACATTCAGTACTTC	CATSPGTEPSLAKNIQYF
-	TRBV15	TRBJ2-3	-	TGTGCCACCAGCAGAGATCAGGGCACAGATACGCAGTATTTT	CATSRDQGTDTQYF
TRBD1	TRBV18	TRBJ1-1	-	TGTGCCAGCTCACACCGGGACAGAGAAGCTTTCTTT	CASSHRDREAFF
-	TRBV20-1	TRBJ1-5	-	TGCAGTGCTACAAGAGGGGGGGCGGATCAGCCCCAGCATTTT	CSATRGGADQPQHF
-	TRBV12-5	TRBJ2-3	few	TGTGCTAGTGGTTTGGGGGATACGCAGTATTTT	CASGLGDTQYF
-	TRBV5-1	TRBJ1-4	-	TGCGCCAGCAGCCCCGGACCAGAATTGTCCGGGAAACTGTTTTTT	CASSPGPELSGKLFF
-	TRBV24-1	TRBJ1-5	-	TGTGCCACCGGGGAGTTGGAGCCCCAGCATTTT	CATGELEPQHF
TRBD1	TRBV6-4	TRBJ1-5	-	TGTGCCAGCAGTGAGGAGACAGGGTATCAGCCCCAGCATTTT	CASSEETGYQPQHF
-	TRBV27	TRBJ2-5	-	TGTGCCAGCAGTTGGCGTGAAAGAGAGACCCAGTACTTC	CASSWRERETQYF
-	TRBV7-9	TRBJ1-2	-	TGTGCCAGCAGCTTAGCGGCAGGGATTATTAGAGACTCTGGCTACACCTTC	CASSLAAGIIRDSGYTF
-	TRBV20-1	TRBJ2-7	-	TGCAGTGCCAGACCGAGCCACTTAAACCGGGACACCCTAGGGTACGAGCAGTACTTC	CSARPSHLNRDTLGYEQYF
-	TRBV7-3	TRBJ2-7	-	TGTGCCAGCAGCTTATCTGGCAGCCAAGCCTACGAGCAGTACTTC	CASSLSGSQAYEQYF
TRBD2	TRBV29-1	TRBJ2-1	-	TGCAGCGTCCCCTCGGGAGGGGGCAATGAGCAGTTCTTC	CSVPSGGGNEQFF
-	TRBV27	TRBJ2-5	-	TGTGCCAGCAGTTCGGGTTGGGGTCTTTCTCGTCAAGAGACCCAGTACTTC	CASSSGWGLSRQETQYF
-	TRBV24-1	TRBJ2-3	-	TGTGCCACCACGGCAGCTAGCACAGATACGCAGTATTTT	CATTAASTDTQYF
TRBD1	TRBV20-1	TRBJ1-1	-	TGCAGTGCCCCTGCATCAGGGACAGGGACTGAAGCTTTCTTT	CSAPASGTGTEAFF
TRBD1	TRBV29-1	TRBJ2-3	-	TGCAGCGTTATGGGACAGTACACAGATACGCAGTATTTT	CSVMGQYTDTQYF
-	TRBV19	TRBJ2-7	-	TGTGCCAGTAGTGACCATGCCAGTGGCGAGCAGTACTTC	CASSDHASGEQYF
TRBD2	TRBV29-1	TRBJ2-3	-	TGCAGCGTTCGAACTAGCGGGGGATTCACAGATACGCAGTATTTT	CSVRTSGGFTDTQYF
-	TRBV18	TRBJ2-3	-	TGTGCCAGCTCACCACGGAGTTCCACAGATACGCAGTATTTT	CASSPRSSTDTQYF
-	TRBV28	TRBJ2-1	-	TGTGCCAGCAGTTTATTACCGGGACGTCAGTTCTTC	CASSLLPGRQFF